The T cell receptor beta chain described here comes from a study of cytomegalovirus exposure and HLA in healthy donors. On this clone: Its specificity is unknown.

Primers: 60 Vbeta forward and 13 Jbeta reverse. The protocol was immunoSEQ multiplex PCR, while the TCRdb copy is restricted to in-frame clones and leaves out a portion. The sample has 150,000 or so clones; 77% are singletons. Findings and limits, study-wide: In a later analysis, an Asian-associated ancestry cluster reportedly showed fewer N-insertions than the 666-donor mean. For TCR beta chains, V- and J-gene trimming was later linked to a missense DCLRE1C variant. The authors confirmed in vitro that a few CMV-associated chains were specific for CMV antigens.

This sequence originates from a young woman in good health and CMV-seronegative. Sequencing input: PBMCs.

The CDR3 DNA reads TGTGCCAGCAGTGGGGAGTTGAACACCGGGGAGCTGTTTTTT. Its protein is CASSGELNTGELFF. The chain recombines TRBV2 with TRBJ2-2, with a tentative D call TRBD2 (5 bases). CDR3 length: 14 amino acids. Looked up from germline, CDR1 is SNHLY and CDR2 is FYNNEI. V gave up 4 bases and J gave up 1 base, with 7 bases separating them.